Given below is one T cell receptor beta chain in context. No antigen is known for it. This sample is drawn from a study of shared clonotypes between healthy human individuals. General observations from the study: Naive CD4 clonotypes were shared across a handful of donors at roughly 5%. When compared with the clonotypes that were shared by all four sorted-subset donors, the non-shared clonotypes turned out to have lower generation probabilities. Limitation of the genetic and exposure-history diversity represented came from the few donors.

It was across several immunoSEQ plates that each subset's genomic DNA was evenly split. Some clones are missing from TCRdb's copy, which holds only in-frame ones; the method was immunoSEQ multiplex PCR. The sample gives some 1,400,000 clones, roughly 96% of which show up once; over 1% is in the top ten. The CDR3 has 14 amino acids. The V end was cut by 1 base, the J end by 4 bases, with 10 bases between. The V gene's germline CDR1 is SGHTS and CDR2 YDEGEE. Sequencing was carried out using naive CD4+ T cells sorted from blood. Described subset: CD45RA+ positively selected. The V call is TRBV5-8, the J call TRBJ2-3; D gene unclear. The TCR sequence derives from a man under 40 in good health. The CDR3 region has the DNA TGTGCCAGCAGCTTGAGGCCACTACCAGATACGCAGTATTTT. It encodes CASSLRPLPDTQYF.